What follows are 27 T cell receptor beta chains derived from one specimen sequenced in a study of blood T cell repertoires in COVID-19. Assay used: immunoSEQ multiplex PCR; TCRdb lists only in-frame clones, some missing. The sample contains some 130,000 clones, around 89% of which appear only once. Sequencing was done on a sample of peripheral blood. The receptor source for this set is a man in his 60s with COVID-19, enrolled during active disease.

The count of this clone is one. V and J are TRBV19 and TRBJ1-3, with 7 bases fitting TRBD1. This CDR3 spans 20 amino acids. Germline values: CDR1 LNHDA, CDR2 SQIVND (reference sequence). V was pared by 9 bases and J by 1 base, with 24 bases of the junction left unmatched. The CDR3 DNA is TGTGCCAGCCAAAAAAAGGGGGCGCTCCCATTACGGGAGTCTGGAAACACCATATATTTT. It encodes CASQKKGALPLRESGNTIYF.

The chain couples TRBV29-1 to TRBJ1-6; D unresolved. Per the germline V gene, CDR1 is SQVTM and CDR2 is ANQGSEA. The V end was cut by 6 bases, the J end by 1 base, with 10 bases between. This CDR3 comprises 14 residues. CDR3 DNA: TGCAGCGTCCGAACGGGGTCCTATAATTCACCCCTCCACTTT. Translating it yields CSVRTGSYNSPLHF.

This clone is judged medium-sized (0.01 to 0.1%). J is TRBJ2-1 and V is TRBV6-2 or TRBV6-3, with a possible D match to TRBD2 (6 bases). V lost 4 bases, J lost 9 bases, and 10 bases lay in between. The CDR3 has 12 amino acids. The germline gives CDR1 MNHEY, CDR2 SVGEGT. CDR3 sequence: CASSLIGSEQFF. CDR3 nucleotide sequence: TGTGCCAGCAGTTTGATCGGGAGTGAGCAGTTCTTC.

This clone has just one count. The gene calls are TRBV6-1 and TRBJ1-2; D unresolved. CDR1 and CDR2 (germline): MNHNS, SASEGT. Trimming took 2 bases from V and 0 from J, leaving 10 bases between them. This CDR3 spans 15 amino acids. The CDR3, as DNA: TGTGCCAGCAGTGAATCCTTCTTCTCTAACTATGGCTACACCTTC. Its translation is CASSESFFSNYGYTF.

This chain connects TRBV24-1 to TRBJ1-5; 7 bases align to TRBD1. The CDR3 totals 18 residues. V lost 4 bases to trimming and J lost 0 bases; unmatched junction nucleotides: 11. CDR1 is KGHDR, CDR2 SFDVKD, per germline. CDR3 nucleotide sequence: TGTGCCACCAGTGAACCCCTTGACAGGGATTATAGCAATCAGCCCCAGCATTTT. It codes for CATSEPLDRDYSNQPQHF.

The chain combines TRBV18 with TRBJ2-5; 11 nucleotides line up with TRBD2. Germline loops: CDR1 KGHSH, CDR2 LQKENI. After removal of 6 bases from V and 2 bases from J, the junction contained 8 bases not matched to a gene. The CDR3 has 16 residues. The CDR3 DNA sequence: TGTGCCAGCTCCGCGGGACTAGCGGAGACTCAAGAGACCCAGTACTTC. Translating it yields CASSAGLAETQETQYF.

This clone has only one observation. The chain joins TRBV10-3 to TRBJ1-2; 7 bases fit TRBD1. The germline gives CDR1 ENHRY, CDR2 SYGVKD. The trim removed 4 bases at V and 8 bases at J, leaving 7 bases unmatched. This CDR3 region has 13 residues. The CDR3 loop reads CAISGDRAAGYTF. The CDR3, as DNA: TGTGCCATCAGTGGAGACAGGGCGGCGGGCTACACCTTC.

This rearrangement joins TRBV24-1 to TRBJ1-5, with D possibly TRBD1 on 5 matching bases. The germline V and J ends were trimmed by 4 bases and 0 bases, with 12 bases remaining between them. The germline V gene has CDR1 KGHDR and CDR2 SFDVKD. The CDR3 runs 16 residues. CDR3 bases: TGTGCCACCAGTGACCACAGGTCTGATAGCAATCAGCCCCAGCATTTT. Its translation: CATSDHRSDSNQPQHF.

This sequence joins TRBV19 and TRBJ2-4; D remains unclear. Germline loops: CDR1 LNHDA, CDR2 SQIVND (reference sequence). Trimming cost V 6 bases and J 0 bases, with 3 bases left between them. The CDR3 totals 12 residues. CDR3 sequence: CASSRAKNIQYF. The CDR3 nucleotides are TGTGCCAGTAGCCGAGCCAAAAACATTCAGTACTTC.

The chain has TRBV3-1 (or the pseudogene TRBV3-2) and TRBJ2-5; D is unresolved. V lost 4 bases and J lost 5, with 8 bases in between. The germline V gene has CDR1 LGHDT and CDR2 YNNKEL (reference sequence). The CDR3 totals 12 residues. Written as DNA, the CDR3 is TGTGCCAGCAGCCCCTCTTCGGAGACCCAGTACTTC. Amino acid sequence: CASSPSSETQYF.

CDR3 sequence (DNA): TGTGCCAGCAGCTGGGGGGGGCCAGATACGCAGTATTTT. Its protein is CASSWGGPDTQYF. J is TRBJ2-3 and V is TRBV7-9, with D perhaps matching TRBD2 (7 bases). The ends were cut back, 4 bases at V and 4 bases at J, with 9 bases in the middle. Germline CDR1 is SEHNR and CDR2 is FQNEAQ (reference sequence). The CDR3 consists of 13 residues.

The V call is TRBV30, the J call TRBJ2-1, with D possibly matching TRBD2 (6 bases). This CDR3 spans 15 amino acids. Germline CDR1 reads GTSNPN; CDR2 reads SVGIG (reference sequence). The V end lost 2 bases, the J end lost 6 bases, and 17 bases lay between the germline ends. In nucleotides, the CDR3 is TGTGCCTGGAGTCATCAAGGAGGGAAGAGCAATGAGCAGTTCTTC. Translated: CAWSHQGGKSNEQFF.

V usage is TRBV6-5 and J usage is TRBJ1-3; TRBD1 might be the D (5 bases). The V gene's germline CDR1 is MNHEY and CDR2 SVGAGI. Trimming left V 5 bases short and J 0 bases short, with 8 bases between. This CDR3 spans 14 amino acids. The CDR3 region is CASSPGFSGNTIYF. In DNA, the CDR3 is TGTGCCAGCAGTCCAGGGTTCTCTGGAAACACCATATATTTT.

The genes are TRBV19 and TRBJ2-5, with D maybe TRBD1 (6 bases). The germline V gene encodes CDR1 LNHDA and CDR2 SQIVND (reference sequence). The CDR3 runs 13 residues. V lost 4 bases and J 2 bases, leaving 8 bases between the germline ends. The CDR3 coding sequence is TGTGCCAGTAGTAGTGGACAGCAAGAGACCCAGTACTTC. As protein: CASSSGQQETQYF.

Here the CDR3 reads CASSASGWDSPLHF. The CDR3 DNA follows: TGTGCCAGCAGCGCGTCGGGGTGGGATTCACCCCTCCACTTT. The rearrangement links TRBV7-2 to TRBJ1-6; D gene unclear. This CDR3 is built from 14 residues. Germline V CDR1 and CDR2: SGHTA, FQGNSA. V dropped 5 bases and J dropped 8 bases, with 13 bases sitting between them.

A single count supports this clone. The genes are TRBV2 and TRBJ1-5; no reliable D call. The CDR3 is 13 amino acids. Germline values: CDR1 SNHLY, CDR2 FYNNEI. The V end lost 1 base, the J end lost 3 bases, and 4 bases lay between the germline ends. The DNA of the CDR3 is TGTGCCAGCAGTGAAGTCTCCAATCAGCCCCAGCATTTT. Translated: CASSEVSNQPQHF.

The chain combines TRBV7-3 with TRBJ2-3; 9 nucleotides line up with TRBD2. The length of the CDR3 is 17 residues. Trimming removed 4 bases from V and 5 bases from J; junction bases left unmatched: 13. Per the germline V gene, CDR1 is SGHTA and CDR2 is FQGTGA. This chain's CDR3 is CASSSPRSGGQEDTQYF. The CDR3 DNA follows: TGTGCCAGCAGCTCCCCTCGGAGCGGGGGGCAAGAAGATACGCAGTATTTT. Combining the CDR3 with reference TRBV7-3 and TRBJ2-3 gives the whole variable domain GAGVSQTPSNKVTEKGKYVELRCDPISGHTALYWYRQSLGQGPEFLIYFQGTGAADDSGLPNDRFFAVRPEGSVSTLKIQRTERGDSAVYLCASSSPRSGGQEDTQYFGPGTRLTVL.

This clone was observed once. The chain recombines TRBV21-1 with TRBJ2-3; the DNA was not used to check the table's D call, TRBD1. TRBV21-1 is annotated as a pseudogene. The CDR3 is 16 residues long. CDR3 coding DNA: TGTGCCAGCAGCCTACGTTTTGGACAGTGCACAGATACGCAGTATTTT. This encodes CASSLRFGQCTDTQYF.

In this sample, this clone turned up a few times. The V gene is TRBV10-3, the J gene TRBJ1-4; TRBD1 aligns across 10 bases. The V gene's germline CDR1 is ENHRY and CDR2 SYGVKD. V was clipped by 2 bases and J by 7 bases; unmatched bases: 4. The CDR3 runs 15 residues. CDR3: CAISEGDRGGEKLFF. CDR3 in DNA: TGTGCCATCAGTGAGGGGGACAGGGGAGGTGAAAAACTGTTTTTT.

The gene calls are TRBV6-5 and TRBJ1-5; TRBD1 is a possible D gene (6 bases). Germline lookup yields CDR1 MNHEY and CDR2 SVGAGI. This CDR3 region has 12 residues. Trimming stripped 8 bases from V and 5 bases from J, with 10 bases between. This CDR3 reads CASLTGYQPQHF. CDR3 DNA: TGTGCCAGCCTGACAGGTTATCAGCCCCAGCATTTT.

This clone was found once. The V call is TRBV19, the J call TRBJ2-3; 8 positions match TRBD1. The CDR3 covers 13 residues. J was trimmed by 1 base and V by 6 bases; bases with no gene match: 0. Looked up from germline, CDR1 is LNHDA and CDR2 is SQIVND (reference sequence). CDR3 nucleotide sequence: TGTGCCAGTAGGGACAGGGGCACAGATACGCAGTATTTT. Its translation is CASRDRGTDTQYF.

The chain has TRBV7-9 and TRBJ1-4, with 9 bases that match TRBD1. The CDR3 has 16 residues. J gave up 2 bases and V 5 bases, and 6 bases lay outside the gene matches. Looked up from germline, CDR1 is SEHNR and CDR2 is FQNEAQ (reference sequence). DNA of the CDR3: TGTGCCAGCAGCCCGGGACAGGGTCCCACTAATGAAAAACTGTTTTTT. Residues: CASSPGQGPTNEKLFF. The full variable domain, with the rest looked up from reference TRBV7-9 and TRBJ1-4, is DTGVSQNPRHKITKRGQNVTFRCDPISEHNRLYWYRQTLGQGPEFLTYFQNEAQLEKSRLLSDRFSAERPKGSFSTLEIQRTEQGDSAMYLCASSPGQGPTNEKLFFGSGTQLSVL.

This chain links TRBV7-9 with TRBJ2-5; D unresolved. Germline V gene lookup returns CDR1 SEHNR and CDR2 FQNEAQ (reference sequence). The CDR3 is made up of 15 amino acids. V was cut by 5 bases and J by 1 base, with 14 bases left in between. The CDR3 DNA sequence: TGTGCCAGCAGCCCTCCGAGAGGCCCCCAAGAGACCCAGTACTTC. Protein product: CASSPPRGPQETQYF.

The chain is built from TRBV7-3 and TRBJ1-2; D remains unclear. This CDR3 has 13 residues. The V end was cut by 1 base, the J end by 4 bases, with 7 bases between. Germline V CDR1 and CDR2: SGHTA, FQGTGA. The CDR3 protein is CASSLKGGYGYTF. Written as DNA, the CDR3 is TGTGCCAGCAGCTTAAAAGGCGGCTATGGCTACACCTTC. The entire variable domain, with the rest obtained from reference TRBV7-3 and TRBJ1-2, is as follows: GAGVSQTPSNKVTEKGKYVELRCDPISGHTALYWYRQSLGQGPEFLIYFQGTGAADDSGLPNDRFFAVRPEGSVSTLKIQRTERGDSAVYLCASSLKGGYGYTFGSGTRLTVV.

Comments on this clone: The same CDR3 arises from other DNA sequences in this sample as well. The chain carries TRBV5-1 and TRBJ2-7; D might be TRBD2 (5 bases). V lost 0 bases to trimming and J lost 3 bases, with 10 bases between them. The germline V gene encodes CDR1 SGHRS and CDR2 YFSETQ. The CDR3 extends over 14 amino acids. The CDR3 protein is CASSLEGRGYEQYF. The DNA of the CDR3 is TGCGCCAGCAGCTTGGAAGGCCGGGGCTACGAGCAGTACTTC.

This clone was detected a few times. The J gene is TRBJ1-3, the V gene TRBV29-1; D is undetermined. V was cut by 5 bases and J by 4 bases, with 6 bases left in between. The CDR3 loop spans 11 amino acids. Germline CDR1 and CDR2: SQVTM and ANQGSEA. CDR3 in DNA: TGCAGCGTTCTTATCGGAAACACCATATATTTT. Residues: CSVLIGNTIYF.

The chain recombines TRBV6-5 with TRBJ1-6; no firm D call. V lost 2 bases and J 10 bases, leaving 9 bases between the germline ends. In germline, CDR1 is MNHEY, CDR2 SVGAGI. This CDR3 is 13 amino acids long. The CDR3 is CASSYEVRSPLHF. CDR3 bases: TGTGCCAGCAGTTACGAGGTTAGGTCACCCCTCCACTTT.